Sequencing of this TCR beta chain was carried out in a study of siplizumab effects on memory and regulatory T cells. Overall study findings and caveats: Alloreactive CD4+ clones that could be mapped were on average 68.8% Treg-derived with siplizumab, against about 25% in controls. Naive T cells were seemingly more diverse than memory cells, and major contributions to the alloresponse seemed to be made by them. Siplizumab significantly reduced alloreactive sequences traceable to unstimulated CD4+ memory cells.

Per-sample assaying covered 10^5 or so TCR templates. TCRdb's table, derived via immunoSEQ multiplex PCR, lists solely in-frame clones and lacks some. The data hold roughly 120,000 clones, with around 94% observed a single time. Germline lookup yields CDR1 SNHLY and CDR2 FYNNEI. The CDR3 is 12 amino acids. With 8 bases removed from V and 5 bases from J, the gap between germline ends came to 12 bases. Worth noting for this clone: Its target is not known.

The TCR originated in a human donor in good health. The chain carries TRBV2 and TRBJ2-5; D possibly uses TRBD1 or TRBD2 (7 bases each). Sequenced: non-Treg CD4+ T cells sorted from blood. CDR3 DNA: TGTGCCAGCCTCAGGGGGGGCGAGACCCAGTACTTC. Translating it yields CASLRGGETQYF.